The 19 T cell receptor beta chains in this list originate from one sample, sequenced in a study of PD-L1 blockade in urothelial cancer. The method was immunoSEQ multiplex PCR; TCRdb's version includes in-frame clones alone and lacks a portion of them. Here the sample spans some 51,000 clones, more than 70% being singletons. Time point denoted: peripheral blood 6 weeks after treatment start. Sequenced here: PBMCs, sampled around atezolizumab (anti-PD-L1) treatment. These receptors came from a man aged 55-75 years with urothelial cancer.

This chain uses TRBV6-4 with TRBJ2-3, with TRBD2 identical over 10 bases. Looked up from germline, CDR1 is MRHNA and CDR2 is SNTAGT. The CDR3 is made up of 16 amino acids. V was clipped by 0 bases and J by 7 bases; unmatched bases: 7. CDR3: CASSDSTGTSENTQYF. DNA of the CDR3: TGTGCCAGCAGTGACTCGACAGGGACTAGCGAAAATACGCAGTATTTT.

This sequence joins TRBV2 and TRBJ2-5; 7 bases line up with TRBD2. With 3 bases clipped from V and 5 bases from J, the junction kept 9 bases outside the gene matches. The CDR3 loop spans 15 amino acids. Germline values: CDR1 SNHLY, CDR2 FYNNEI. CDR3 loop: CASSEGGNLSETQYF. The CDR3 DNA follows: TGTGCCAGCAGTGAGGGGGGGAACCTCTCCGAGACCCAGTACTTC.

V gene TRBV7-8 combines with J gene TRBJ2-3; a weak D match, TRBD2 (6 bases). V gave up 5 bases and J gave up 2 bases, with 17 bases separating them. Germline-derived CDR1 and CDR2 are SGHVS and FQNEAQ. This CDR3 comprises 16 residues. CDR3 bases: TGTGCCAGCAGCCTCCGAGGGACTCTCGACACAGATACGCAGTATTTT. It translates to CASSLRGTLDTDTQYF.

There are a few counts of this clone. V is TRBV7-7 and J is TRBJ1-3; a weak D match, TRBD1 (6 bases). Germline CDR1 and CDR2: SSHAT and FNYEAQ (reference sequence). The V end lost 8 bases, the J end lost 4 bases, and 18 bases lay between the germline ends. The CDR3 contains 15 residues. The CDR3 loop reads CASLPPQGSGNTIYF. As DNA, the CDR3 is TGTGCCAGCCTACCTCCTCAGGGGTCGGGAAACACCATATATTTT.

The CDR3 nucleotides read TGTGCCAGCAGCCTGGAGGGGCCGAGGAATGAGCAGTTCTTC. As protein: CASSLEGPRNEQFF. The chain has TRBV5-4 and TRBJ2-1, with D tentatively TRBD2 (6 bases). Trimming took off 4 bases at V and 7 bases at J, with 15 bases between the two ends. From germline, CDR1 is SGHNT and CDR2 YYREEE (reference sequence). CDR3 length: 14 residues.

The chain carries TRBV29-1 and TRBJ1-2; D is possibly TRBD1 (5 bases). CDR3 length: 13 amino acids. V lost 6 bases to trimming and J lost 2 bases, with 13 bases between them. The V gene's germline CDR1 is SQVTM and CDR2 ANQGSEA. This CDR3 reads CSVQNRQNYGYTF. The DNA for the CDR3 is TGCAGCGTACAAAACAGGCAGAACTATGGCTACACCTTC.

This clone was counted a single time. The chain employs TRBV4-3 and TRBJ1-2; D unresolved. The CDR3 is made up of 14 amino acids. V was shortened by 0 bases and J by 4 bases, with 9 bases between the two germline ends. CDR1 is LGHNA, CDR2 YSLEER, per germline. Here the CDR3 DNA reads TGCGCCAGCAGCCAAGATGGGCCGCTCTATGGCTACACCTTC. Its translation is CASSQDGPLYGYTF.

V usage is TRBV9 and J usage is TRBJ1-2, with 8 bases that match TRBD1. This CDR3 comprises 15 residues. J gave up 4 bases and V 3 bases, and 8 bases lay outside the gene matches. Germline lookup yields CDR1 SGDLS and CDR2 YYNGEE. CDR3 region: CASSARQGSGYGYTF. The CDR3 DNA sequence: TGTGCCAGCAGCGCCCGACAGGGGTCGGGCTATGGCTACACCTTC.

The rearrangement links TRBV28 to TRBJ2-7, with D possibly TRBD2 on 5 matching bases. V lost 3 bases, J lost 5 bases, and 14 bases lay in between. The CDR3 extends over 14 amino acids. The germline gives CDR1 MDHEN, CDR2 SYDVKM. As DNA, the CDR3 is TGTGCCAGCAGTTTTGCGCGCGGAGGAGACGAGCAGTACTTC. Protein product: CASSFARGGDEQYF.

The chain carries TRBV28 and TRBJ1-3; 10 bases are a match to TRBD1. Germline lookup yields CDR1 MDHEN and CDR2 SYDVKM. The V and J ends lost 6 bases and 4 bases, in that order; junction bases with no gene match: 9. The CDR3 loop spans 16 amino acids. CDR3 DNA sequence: TGTGCCAGCAGCCGAGACAGGGGGCTGGGCGGAAACACCATATATTTT. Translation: CASSRDRGLGGNTIYF.

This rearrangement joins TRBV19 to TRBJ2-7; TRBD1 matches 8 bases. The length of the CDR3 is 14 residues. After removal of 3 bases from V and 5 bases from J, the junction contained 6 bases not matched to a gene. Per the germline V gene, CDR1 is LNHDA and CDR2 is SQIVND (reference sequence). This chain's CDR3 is CASSMTGEGDEQYF. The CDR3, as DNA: TGTGCCAGTAGTATGACAGGGGAAGGAGACGAGCAGTACTTC.

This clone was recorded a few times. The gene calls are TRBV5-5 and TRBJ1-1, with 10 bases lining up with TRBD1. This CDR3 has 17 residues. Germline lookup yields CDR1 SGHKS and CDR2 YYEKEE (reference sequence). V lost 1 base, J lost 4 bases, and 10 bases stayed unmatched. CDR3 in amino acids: CASSLPKGQGKGTEAFF. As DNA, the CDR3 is TGTGCCAGCAGCTTGCCAAAGGGACAGGGGAAGGGCACTGAAGCTTTCTTT.

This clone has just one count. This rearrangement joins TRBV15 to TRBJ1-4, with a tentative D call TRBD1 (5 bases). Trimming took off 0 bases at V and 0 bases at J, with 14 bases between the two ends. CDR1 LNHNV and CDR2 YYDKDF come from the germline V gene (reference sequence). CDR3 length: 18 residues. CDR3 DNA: TGTGCCACCAGCAGAGATTTGGCAGGGATCGCAACTAATGAAAAACTGTTTTTT. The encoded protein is CATSRDLAGIATNEKLFF. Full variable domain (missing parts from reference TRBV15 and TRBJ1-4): DAMVIQNPRYQVTQFGKPVTLSCSQTLNHNVMYWYQQKSSQAPKLLFHYYDKDFNNEADTPDNFQSRRPNTSFCFLDIRSPGLGDTAMYLCATSRDLAGIATNEKLFFGSGTQLSVL.

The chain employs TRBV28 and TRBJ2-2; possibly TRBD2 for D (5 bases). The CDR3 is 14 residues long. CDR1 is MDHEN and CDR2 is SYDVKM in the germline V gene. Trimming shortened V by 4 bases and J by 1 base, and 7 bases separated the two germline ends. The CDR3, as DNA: TGTGCCAGCAGTTCACGGGGGAACACCGGGGAGCTGTTTTTT. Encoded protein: CASSSRGNTGELFF.

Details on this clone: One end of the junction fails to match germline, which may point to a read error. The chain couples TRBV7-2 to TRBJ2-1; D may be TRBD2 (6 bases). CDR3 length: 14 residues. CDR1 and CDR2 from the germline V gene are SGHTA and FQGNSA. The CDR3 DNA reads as TGTGCCAGCAGCATAGCCGGACTAAGGGATGAGCAGTTCTTC. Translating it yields CASSIAGLRDEQFF.

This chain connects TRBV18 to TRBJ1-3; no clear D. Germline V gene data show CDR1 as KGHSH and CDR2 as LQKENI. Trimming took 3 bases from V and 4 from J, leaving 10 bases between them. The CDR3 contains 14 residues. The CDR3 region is CASSPTGRGNTIYF. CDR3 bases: TGTGCCAGCTCACCGACGGGGAGAGGAAACACCATATATTTT.

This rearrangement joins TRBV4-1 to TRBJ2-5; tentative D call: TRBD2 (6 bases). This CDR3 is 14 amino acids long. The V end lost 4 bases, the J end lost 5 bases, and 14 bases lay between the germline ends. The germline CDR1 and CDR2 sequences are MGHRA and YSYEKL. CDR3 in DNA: TGCGCCAGCAGCCCTGACGGGGGACGCGAGACCCAGTACTTC. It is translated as CASSPDGGRETQYF.

CDR3 nucleotides: TGTGCCACCAGCAGAGATCGGGACTATGAAGCTTTCTTT. Its protein product is CATSRDRDYEAFF. This chain links TRBV15 with TRBJ1-1; perhaps TRBD1 as D (5 bases). The germline CDR1 and CDR2 sequences are LNHNV and YYDKDF (reference sequence). The length of the CDR3 is 13 residues. V was clipped by 0 bases and J by 7 bases, with 9 bases between them. The full variable domain, with the rest looked up from reference TRBV15 and TRBJ1-1, is DAMVIQNPRYQVTQFGKPVTLSCSQTLNHNVMYWYQQKSSQAPKLLFHYYDKDFNNEADTPDNFQSRRPNTSFCFLDIRSPGLGDTAMYLCATSRDRDYEAFFGQGTRLTVV.

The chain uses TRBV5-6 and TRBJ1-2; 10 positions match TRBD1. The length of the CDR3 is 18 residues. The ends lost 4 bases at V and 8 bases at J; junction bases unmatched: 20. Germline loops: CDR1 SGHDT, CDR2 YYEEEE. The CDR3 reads CASSRGSGQGQLNSGYTF. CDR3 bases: TGTGCCAGCAGCCGAGGTTCGGGACAGGGGCAATTGAATTCGGGCTACACCTTC.